This T cell receptor beta chain was recovered during a study of T cell repertoires in cytomegalovirus infection (dated by TCRdb to between 2018 and 2021). Looking at the study overall: Because public TCR beta signatures pointed to carriage of CMV infection together with the matching HLA type, the HLA type of each donor mattered for the analysis. General study outcomes and caveats: Cumulative frequency of public TCR beta family members discriminated carriers of CMV infection plus the relevant HLA type in this cohort and an independent roughly 330-donor cohort. The ex vivo response was dominated by HLA-C-restricted CMV-specific TCR beta clonotypes, which also provided the single most frequent clonotype in two of eight donors.

Instrument used: Illumina HiSeq 1500. Using fastp trimming at Q25 and MiXCR clonotype assembly, TCRdb reanalyzed the public sequencing data and kept in-frame beta chains. One record per CDR3 amino acid sequence lists the most common genes and DNA. This sample has 100,000 or so distinct CDR3 sequences in its table, and about 25% of those were observed once. Together, the top ten hold more than 35% of the sample. This clonotype was counted between two and nine times. Its antigen remains undetermined. No base-level quality is on record; no much larger clone is a single base apart. Between the V and J ends, shortened by 4 bases and 5 bases respectively, the junction contains 14 bases. Its CDR3 holds 14 amino acids, cysteine through phenylalanine. CDR3 DNA only is kept here, 42 bases in frame from base 1. From the germline V gene, CDR1 is MGHDK and CDR2 is SYGVNS.

The specimen was CD8+ T cells from PBMCs. The TCR sequence derives from a human donor in good health (CMV status not recorded). Some clones in this sample may be carry-over from other donors' samples. Recombination connected TRBV25-1 to TRBJ1-2; the D gene lacks a confident call. The CDR3 sequence is CASSARAAPYGYTF. The DNA is TGTGCCAGCAGTGCCCGGGCGGCACCATATGGCTACACCTTC.